What follows describes a single TCR beta chain. The antigen remains unidentified. Unstimulated Tregs (CD4+CD25+CD127-) and CD4+CD25- non-Tregs were sorted from PBMCs. V was pared by 0 bases and J by 7 bases, with 13 bases between. CDR3 size: 16 residues. The V gene's germline CDR1 is LGHNA and CDR2 YNFKEQ. The method was immunoSEQ multiplex PCR; TCRdb's version includes in-frame clones alone and lacks a portion of them. This sample has about 240,000 clones, with roughly 80% found just once. The sample comes from a study of Tregs in tolerant kidney transplant recipients. Study results and limitations: Biological reproducibility was not directly addressed in this study. Findings come from small patient numbers and require larger validation. Tregs expanded with activated donor B cells seemed most donor-specific.

Source material: CD4+ T cells from blood. This receptor was identified in a human donor in good health. V is TRBV4-2 and J is TRBJ1-6, with D unresolved. The CDR3 DNA reads TGTGCCAGCAGCCAAGAGGCCGGGATTGGGAATTCACCCCTCCACTTT. The encoded protein is CASSQEAGIGNSPLHF.